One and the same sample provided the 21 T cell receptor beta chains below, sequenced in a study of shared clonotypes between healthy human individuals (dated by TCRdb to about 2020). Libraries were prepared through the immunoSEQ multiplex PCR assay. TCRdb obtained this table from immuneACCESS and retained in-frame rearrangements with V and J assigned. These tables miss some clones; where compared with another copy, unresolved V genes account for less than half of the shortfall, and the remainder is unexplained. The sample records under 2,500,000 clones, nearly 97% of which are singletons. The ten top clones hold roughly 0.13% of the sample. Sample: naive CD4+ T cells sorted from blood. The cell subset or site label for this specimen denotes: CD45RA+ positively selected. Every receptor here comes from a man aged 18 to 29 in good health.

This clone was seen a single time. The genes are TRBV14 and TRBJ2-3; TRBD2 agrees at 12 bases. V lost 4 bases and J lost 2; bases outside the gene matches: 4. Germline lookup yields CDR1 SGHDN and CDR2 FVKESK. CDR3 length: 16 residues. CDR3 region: CASSLLAGGPTDTQYF. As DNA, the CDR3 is TGTGCCAGCAGCCTACTAGCGGGAGGACCCACAGATACGCAGTATTTT.

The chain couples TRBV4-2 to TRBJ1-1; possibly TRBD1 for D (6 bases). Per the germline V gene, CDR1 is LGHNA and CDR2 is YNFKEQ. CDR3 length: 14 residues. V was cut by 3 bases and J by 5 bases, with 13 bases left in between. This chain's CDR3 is CASSQEGGWTEAFF. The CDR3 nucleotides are TGTGCCAGCAGCCAGGAGGGGGGATGGACTGAAGCTTTCTTT.

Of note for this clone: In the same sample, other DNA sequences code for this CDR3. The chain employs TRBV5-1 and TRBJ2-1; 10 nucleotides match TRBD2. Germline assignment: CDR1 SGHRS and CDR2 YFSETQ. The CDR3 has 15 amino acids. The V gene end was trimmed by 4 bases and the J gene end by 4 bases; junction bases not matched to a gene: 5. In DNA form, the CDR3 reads TGCGCCAGCAGCGTTACTAGCGGGGCATACAATGAGCAGTTCTTC. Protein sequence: CASSVTSGAYNEQFF.

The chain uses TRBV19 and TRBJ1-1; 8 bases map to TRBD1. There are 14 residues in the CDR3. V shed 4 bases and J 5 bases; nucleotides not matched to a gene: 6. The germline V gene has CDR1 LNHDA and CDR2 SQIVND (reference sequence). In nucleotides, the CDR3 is TGTGCCAGTAGTAACCGGACAGGGCGGACTGAAGCTTTCTTT. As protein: CASSNRTGRTEAFF. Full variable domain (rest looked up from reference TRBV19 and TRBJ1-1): DGGITQSPKYLFRKEGQNVTLSCEQNLNHDAMYWYRQDPGQGLRLIYYSQIVNDFQKGDIAEGYSVSREKKESFPLTVTSAQKNPTAFYLCASSNRTGRTEAFFGQGTRLTVV.

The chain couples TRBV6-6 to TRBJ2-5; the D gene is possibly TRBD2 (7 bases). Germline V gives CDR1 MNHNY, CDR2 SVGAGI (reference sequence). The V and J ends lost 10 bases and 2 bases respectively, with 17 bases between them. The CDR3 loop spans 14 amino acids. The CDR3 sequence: CATALGGGQETQYF. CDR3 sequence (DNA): TGTGCCACAGCGCTAGGGGGAGGGCAAGAGACCCAGTACTTC.

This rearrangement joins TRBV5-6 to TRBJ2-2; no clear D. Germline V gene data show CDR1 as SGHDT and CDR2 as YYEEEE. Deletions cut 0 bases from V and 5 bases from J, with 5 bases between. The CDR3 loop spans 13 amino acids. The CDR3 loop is CASSLAKTGELFF. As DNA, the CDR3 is TGTGCCAGCAGCTTGGCCAAAACCGGGGAGCTGTTTTTT. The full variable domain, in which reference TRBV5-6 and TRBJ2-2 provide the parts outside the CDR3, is DAGVTQSPTHLIKTRGQQVTLRCSPKSGHDTVSWYQQALGQGPQFIFQYYEEEERQRGNFPDRFSGHQFPNYSSELNVNALLLGDSALYLCASSLAKTGELFFGEGSRLTVL.

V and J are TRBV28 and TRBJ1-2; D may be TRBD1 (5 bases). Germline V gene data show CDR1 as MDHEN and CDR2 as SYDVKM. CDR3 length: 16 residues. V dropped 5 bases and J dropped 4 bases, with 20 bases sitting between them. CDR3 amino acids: CASSPYLGTDSYGYTF. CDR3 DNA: TGTGCCAGCAGTCCATATCTCGGGACGGATAGCTATGGCTACACCTTC.

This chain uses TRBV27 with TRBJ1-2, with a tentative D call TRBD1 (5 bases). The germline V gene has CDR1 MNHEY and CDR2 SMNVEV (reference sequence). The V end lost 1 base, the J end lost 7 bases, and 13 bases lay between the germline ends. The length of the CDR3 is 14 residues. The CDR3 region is CASSLLVLQGGYTF. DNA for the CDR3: TGTGCCAGCAGTTTATTGGTTTTGCAGGGTGGCTACACCTTC.

The CDR3 DNA sequence: TGCAGTGGCCGGGAGCGAGAGACCCAGTACTTC. It is translated as CSGRERETQYF. The gene calls are TRBV20-1 and TRBJ2-5; D may be TRBD2 (6 bases). This CDR3 spans 11 amino acids. CDR1 and CDR2 (germline): DFQATT, SNEGSKA (reference sequence). The V and J ends lost 7 bases and 4 bases respectively, with 10 bases between them.

Here the CDR3 DNA reads TGTGCCAGCAGCTTAACGGGTGTGGATCAGCCCCAGCATTTT. It specifies CASSLTGVDQPQHF. The genes are TRBV7-6 and TRBJ1-5, with no clear D. Germline V CDR1 and CDR2: SGHVS, FNYEAQ. The CDR3 totals 14 residues. V lost 2 bases to trimming and J lost 5 bases, with 10 bases between them.

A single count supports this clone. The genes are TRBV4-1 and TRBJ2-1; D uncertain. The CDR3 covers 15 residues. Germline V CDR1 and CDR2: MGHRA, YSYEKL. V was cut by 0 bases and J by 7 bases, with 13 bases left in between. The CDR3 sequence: CASSQDWAGRNEQFF. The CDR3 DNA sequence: TGCGCCAGCAGCCAAGATTGGGCAGGACGGAATGAGCAGTTCTTC.

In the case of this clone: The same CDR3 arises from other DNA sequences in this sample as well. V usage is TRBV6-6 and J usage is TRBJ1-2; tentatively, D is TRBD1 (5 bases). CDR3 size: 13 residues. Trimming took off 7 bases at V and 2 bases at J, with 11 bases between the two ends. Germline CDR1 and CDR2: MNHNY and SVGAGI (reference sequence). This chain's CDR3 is CASIRDGNYGYTF. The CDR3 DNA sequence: TGTGCCAGCATTAGGGACGGCAACTATGGCTACACCTTC.

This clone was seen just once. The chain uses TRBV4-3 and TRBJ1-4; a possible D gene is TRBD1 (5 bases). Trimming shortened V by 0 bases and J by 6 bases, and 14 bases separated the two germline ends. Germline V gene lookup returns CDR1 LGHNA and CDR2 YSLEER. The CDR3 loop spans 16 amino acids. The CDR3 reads CASSQDGPGQDEKLFF. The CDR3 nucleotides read TGCGCCAGCAGCCAAGATGGTCCGGGGCAGGATGAAAAACTGTTTTTT.

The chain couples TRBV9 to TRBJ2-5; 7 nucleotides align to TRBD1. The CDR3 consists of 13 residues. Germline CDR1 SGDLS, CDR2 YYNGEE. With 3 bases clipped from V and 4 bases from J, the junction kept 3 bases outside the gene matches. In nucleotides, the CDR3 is TGTGCCAGCAGCGCGACAGGGCCAGAGACCCAGTACTTC. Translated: CASSATGPETQYF.

The CDR3 nucleotides read TGTGCCAGTAGTAGCCCGGGACAGTCCACTGAAGCTTTCTTT. This gives the protein CASSSPGQSTEAFF. The chain couples TRBV19 to TRBJ1-1, with 7 bases identical to TRBD1. With 4 bases clipped from V and 4 bases from J, the junction kept 6 bases outside the gene matches. CDR1 LNHDA and CDR2 SQIVND come from the germline V gene (reference sequence). The CDR3 contains 14 residues. Combining the CDR3 with reference TRBV19 and TRBJ1-1 gives the whole variable domain DGGITQSPKYLFRKEGQNVTLSCEQNLNHDAMYWYRQDPGQGLRLIYYSQIVNDFQKGDIAEGYSVSREKKESFPLTVTSAQKNPTAFYLCASSSPGQSTEAFFGQGTRLTVV.

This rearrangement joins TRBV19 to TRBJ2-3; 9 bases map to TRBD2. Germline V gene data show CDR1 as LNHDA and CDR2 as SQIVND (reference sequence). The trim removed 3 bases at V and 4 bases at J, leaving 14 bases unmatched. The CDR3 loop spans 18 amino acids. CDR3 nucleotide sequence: TGTGCCAGTAGTATCGGCAGGACCGGACTAGCGCGCCCAGATACGCAGTATTTT. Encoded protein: CASSIGRTGLARPDTQYF.

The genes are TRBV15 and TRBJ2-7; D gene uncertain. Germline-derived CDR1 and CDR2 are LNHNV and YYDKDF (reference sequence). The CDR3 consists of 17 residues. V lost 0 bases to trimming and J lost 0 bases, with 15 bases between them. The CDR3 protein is CATSRDNSWSSSYEQYF. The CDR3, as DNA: TGTGCCACCAGCAGAGATAATAGCTGGTCCAGCTCCTACGAGCAGTACTTC.

This chain's CDR3 is CASSVEGYSYNEQFF. The CDR3 DNA follows: TGTGCCAGCAGCGTAGAGGGGTACTCCTACAATGAGCAGTTCTTC. This rearrangement joins TRBV9 to TRBJ2-1, with TRBD1 as a possible D gene (5 bases). V dropped 0 bases and J dropped 0 bases, with 7 bases sitting between them. The germline V gene has CDR1 SGDLS and CDR2 YYNGEE. The CDR3 is 15 residues long.

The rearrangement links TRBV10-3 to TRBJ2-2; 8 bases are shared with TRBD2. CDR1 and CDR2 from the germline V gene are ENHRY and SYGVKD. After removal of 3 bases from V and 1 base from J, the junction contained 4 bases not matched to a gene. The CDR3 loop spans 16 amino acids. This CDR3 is CAISDLLAENTGELFF. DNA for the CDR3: TGTGCCATCAGTGATTTACTAGCGGAGAACACCGGGGAGCTGTTTTTT.

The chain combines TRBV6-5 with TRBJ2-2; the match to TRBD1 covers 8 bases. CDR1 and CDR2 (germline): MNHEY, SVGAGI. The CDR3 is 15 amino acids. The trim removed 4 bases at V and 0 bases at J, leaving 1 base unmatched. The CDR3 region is CASSLQGANTGELFF. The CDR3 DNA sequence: TGTGCCAGCAGTTTACAGGGGGCGAACACCGGGGAGCTGTTTTTT.

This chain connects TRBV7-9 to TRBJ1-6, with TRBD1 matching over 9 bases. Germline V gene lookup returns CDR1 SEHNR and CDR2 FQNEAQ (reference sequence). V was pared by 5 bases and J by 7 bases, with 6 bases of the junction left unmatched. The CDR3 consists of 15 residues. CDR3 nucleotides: TGTGCCAGCAGCCCTCGACAGGGGGAAAATTCACCCCTCCACTTT. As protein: CASSPRQGENSPLHF.